Presented here are 3 T cell receptor beta chains from one specimen sequenced in a study of blood T cell repertoires in COVID-19. Profiling relied on immunoSEQ multiplex PCR, and the TCRdb table lists in-frame clones only, not all of them. Seen here are some 300,000 clones, 75% to 90% observed once, and the top ten hold roughly 13%. Sequencing was done on a sample of peripheral blood. The source of these receptors is a woman between 70 and 85 years old with COVID-19, enrolled during active disease.

There are a few counts of this clone. V gene TRBV5-1 combines with J gene TRBJ2-2, with 11 bases matching TRBD1. Germline CDR1 and CDR2: SGHRS and YFSETQ. V was clipped by 1 base and J by 6 bases; unmatched bases: 8. This CDR3 has 17 residues. The CDR3 bases are TGCGCCAGCAGCTTGTGGACAGGGGGCGACCTTGCCGGGGAGCTGTTTTTT. Translated: CASSLWTGGDLAGELFF.

This clone was recorded a few times. The V gene is TRBV11-2, the J gene TRBJ2-3; 11 bases are shared with TRBD2. Trimming removed 1 base from V and 2 bases from J; junction bases left unmatched: 5. CDR3 size: 17 residues. Germline V gives CDR1 SGHAT, CDR2 FQNNGV. CDR3: CASSLVSGGASTDTQYF. As DNA, the CDR3 is TGTGCCAGCAGCTTAGTTAGCGGGGGGGCTTCCACAGATACGCAGTATTTT.

This chain joins TRBV6-6 and TRBJ1-2, with no clear D. The germline V gene has CDR1 MNHNY and CDR2 SVGAGI (reference sequence). This CDR3 has 15 amino acids. V was clipped by 0 bases and J by 4 bases, with 12 bases between them. The CDR3 DNA sequence: TGTGCCAGCAGTTACTCCCAGGAGGCTGGCTATGGCTACACCTTC. Its translation: CASSYSQEAGYGYTF.